Following are 22 T cell receptor beta chains from one sample sequenced in a study of Ad26.COV2.S vaccination and SARS-CoV-2 variants. Here immunoSEQ multiplex PCR was the method, and the copy in TCRdb shows in-frame clones only, minus some. The data show roughly 300,000 clones, less than 90% seen once. Regarding treatment: roughly 19 received Ad26.COV2.S at low or high dose, single or two shots; 5 received placebo; per-sample allocation not given. Samples came from day 63 after the first vaccine or placebo injection. Sequencing used peripheral blood, obtained in a trial of Ad26.COV2.S vaccine versus placebo. The receptors originated from a person between 18 and 65 years old who received the Ad26.COV2.S COVID-19 vaccine or a placebo.

The V call is TRBV19, the J call TRBJ2-3, with D hard to call. Germline V gene lookup returns CDR1 LNHDA and CDR2 SQIVND (reference sequence). The CDR3 consists of 14 residues. V gave up 9 bases and J gave up 5 bases, with 18 bases separating them. The CDR3 sequence is CASSPVGMGDTQYF. CDR3 DNA: TGTGCCAGCTCCCCCGTAGGGATGGGAGATACGCAGTATTTT.

V usage is TRBV27 and J usage is TRBJ1-6; possibly TRBD1 for D (5 bases). Germline V CDR1 and CDR2: MNHEY, SMNVEV (reference sequence). The CDR3 runs to 14 residues. V shed 2 bases and J shed 8 bases, with 10 bases lying between them. CDR3 region: CASSLPDSHSPLHF. CDR3 coding DNA: TGTGCCAGCAGTTTACCCGACAGCCATTCACCCCTCCACTTT.

This rearrangement joins TRBV6-4 to TRBJ2-1; TRBD1 agrees at 10 bases. The J segment lost 9 bases and the V segment lost 2 bases, leaving 10 bases of the junction unmatched. This CDR3 is 16 amino acids long. Germline CDR1 is MRHNA and CDR2 is SNTAGT. In nucleotides, the CDR3 is TGTGCCAGCAGTGACCACGTGGGACAGGGGTCGGGTGAGCAGTTCTTC. It codes for CASSDHVGQGSGEQFF.

This clone was found once. V and J are TRBV6-5 and TRBJ2-7, with D maybe TRBD1 (5 bases). Trimming took 4 bases from V and 2 from J, leaving 6 bases between them. The CDR3 runs to 12 residues. Germline CDR1 and CDR2: MNHEY and SVGAGI. Here the CDR3 reads CASSSGPYEQYF. In nucleotides, the CDR3 is TGTGCCAGCAGTTCAGGGCCCTACGAGCAGTACTTC.

The chain is built from TRBV13 and TRBJ2-5; D perhaps matches TRBD2 (5 bases). V was pared by 4 bases and J by 5 bases, with 17 bases between. Germline V CDR1 and CDR2: PRHDT, FYEKMQ (reference sequence). CDR3 length equals 15 residues. CDR3 DNA: TGTGCCAGCAGCTCCCGTGAGGGCATTCGCGAGACCCAGTACTTC. Encoded protein: CASSSREGIRETQYF.

V is TRBV9 and J is TRBJ2-4; D gene uncertain. Trimming cost V 6 bases and J 12 bases, with 16 bases left between them. The length of the CDR3 is 12 residues. Per germline, CDR1 SGDLS and CDR2 YYNGEE. The CDR3 bases are TGTGCCAGCACCCGCCATCCAAGGGATCAGTACTTC. It specifies CASTRHPRDQYF. Supplemented by reference TRBV9 and TRBJ2-4, the full variable domain reads DSGVTQTPKHLITATGQRVTLRCSPRSGDLSVYWYQQSLDQGLQFLIQYYNGEERAKGNILERFSAQQFPDLHSELNLSSLELGDSALYFCASTRHPRDQYFGAGTRLSVL.

CDR3 in DNA: TGTGCCAGCAGTTTATCAGCGGGGGGTCCAGCCAAAAACATTCAGTACTTC. Its translation: CASSLSAGGPAKNIQYF. V and J are TRBV27 and TRBJ2-4; 9 bases agree with TRBD2. Trimming at V came to 0 bases and at J to 0 bases, leaving 3 bases not matched to a gene. CDR3 length: 17 amino acids. Germline values: CDR1 MNHEY, CDR2 SMNVEV (reference sequence).

The chain uses TRBV7-9 and TRBJ2-1, with 7 bases that match TRBD1. From germline, CDR1 is SEHNR and CDR2 FQNEAQ (reference sequence). V trimming: 6 bases; J trimming: 4 bases; junction bases outside the gene matches: 6. This CDR3 is built from 14 residues. Here the CDR3 DNA reads TGTGCCAGCAGGTCCGGGACAGTTTACAATGAGCAGTTCTTC. It yields the protein CASRSGTVYNEQFF.

V gene TRBV19 combines with J gene TRBJ2-1; 8 nucleotides agree with TRBD2. The CDR3 is 18 amino acids. Germline loops: CDR1 LNHDA, CDR2 SQIVND (reference sequence). V gave up 3 bases and J gave up 3 bases; unmatched junction bases: 13. CDR3 in DNA: TGTGCCAGTAGTATCGGGCTAGCGGGTCGGGGGGGCTACAATGAGCAGTTCTTC. It specifies CASSIGLAGRGGYNEQFF.

The chain joins TRBV19 to TRBJ1-1; D not certain. Germline CDR1 is LNHDA and CDR2 is SQIVND (reference sequence). The CDR3 has 14 residues. Trimming left V 5 bases short and J 3 bases short, with 13 bases between. CDR3: CASSSLRVDTEAFF. In nucleotides, the CDR3 is TGTGCCAGTAGTTCCCTCCGGGTTGACACTGAAGCTTTCTTT. The full variable domain, in which reference TRBV19 and TRBJ1-1 provide the parts outside the CDR3, is DGGITQSPKYLFRKEGQNVTLSCEQNLNHDAMYWYRQDPGQGLRLIYYSQIVNDFQKGDIAEGYSVSREKKESFPLTVTSAQKNPTAFYLCASSSLRVDTEAFFGQGTRLTVV.

The chain employs TRBV7-8 and TRBJ2-7; TRBD1 matches at 7 bases. The germline gives CDR1 SGHVS, CDR2 FQNEAQ. The CDR3 contains 16 residues. J was trimmed by 3 bases and V by 5 bases; bases with no gene match: 13. CDR3 protein: CASSPNRQGSLYEQYF. The DNA for the CDR3 is TGTGCCAGCAGCCCGAATCGACAGGGCTCCCTCTACGAGCAGTACTTC.

This clone appeared once. The chain combines TRBV30 with TRBJ1-1; D ambiguous. This CDR3 spans 13 amino acids. Germline V CDR1 and CDR2: GTSNPN, SVGIG (reference sequence). Trimming took 0 bases from V and 1 from J, leaving 6 bases between them. The chain's CDR3 is CAWSVGENTEAFF. In DNA form, the CDR3 reads TGTGCCTGGAGTGTAGGAGAGAACACTGAAGCTTTCTTT.

CDR3 amino acids: CASSLGPQGNSNQPQHF. The CDR3 coding sequence is TGTGCCAGCAGCTTAGGACCCCAGGGGAATAGCAATCAGCCCCAGCATTTT. This sequence joins TRBV11-3 and TRBJ1-5, with D possibly TRBD1 on 6 matching bases. V was clipped by 1 base and J by 0 bases, with 13 bases between them. The CDR3 consists of 17 residues. Germline-derived CDR1 and CDR2 are SGHNT and YENEEA.

This chain connects TRBV7-2 to TRBJ2-1, with TRBD2 identical over 8 bases. V was clipped by 0 bases and J by 4 bases; unmatched bases: 2. CDR1 is SGHTA and CDR2 is FQGNSA in the germline V gene. The CDR3 loop spans 15 amino acids. The CDR3 DNA reads TGTGCCAGCAGCTTAGCCGCTAGCGGGTACAATGAGCAGTTCTTC. It yields the protein CASSLAASGYNEQFF. The full variable domain, rest sourced from reference TRBV7-2 and TRBJ2-1, is GAGVSQSPSNKVTEKGKDVELRCDPISGHTALYWYRQSLGQGLEFLIYFQGNSAPDKSGLPSDRFSAERTGGSVSTLTIQRTQQEDSAVYLCASSLAASGYNEQFFGPGTRLTVL.

The chain carries TRBV19 and TRBJ2-1, with 9 bases matching TRBD2. The length of the CDR3 is 16 residues. The V gene end was trimmed by 1 base and the J gene end by 4 bases; junction bases not matched to a gene: 5. In germline, CDR1 is LNHDA, CDR2 SQIVND (reference sequence). Here the CDR3 DNA reads TGTGCCAGTAGTATAGGGGGACTAGCCCTATACAATGAGCAGTTCTTC. It translates to CASSIGGLALYNEQFF.

This chain links TRBV14 with TRBJ1-3, with a weak D call TRBD1 (6 bases). The germline V gene encodes CDR1 SGHDN and CDR2 FVKESK. This CDR3 comprises 16 residues. The V end lost 1 base, the J end lost 2 bases, and 12 bases lay between the germline ends. The CDR3 region has the DNA TGTGCCAGCAGCCAAGGAGGGGGGACCCCTGGAAACACCATATATTTT. Translated, it gives CASSQGGGTPGNTIYF.

The chain combines TRBV3-1 (or the pseudogene TRBV3-2) with TRBJ1-1, with D unresolved. The CDR3 extends over 13 amino acids. Trimming pared 0 bases from V and 8 bases from J, leaving 10 bases between. Germline lookup yields CDR1 LGHDT and CDR2 YNNKEL (reference sequence). The CDR3 bases are TGTGCCAGCAGCCAAGATACCCACCCCGAAGCTTTCTTT. Its protein product is CASSQDTHPEAFF.

V and J are TRBV9 and TRBJ1-3; no reliable D call. Deletions cut 0 bases from V and 3 bases from J, with 1 base between. Per the germline V gene, CDR1 is SGDLS and CDR2 is YYNGEE. This CDR3 spans 12 amino acids. The CDR3 DNA sequence: TGTGCCAGCAGCGTAGGTGGAAACACCATATATTTT. As protein: CASSVGGNTIYF.

The chain recombines TRBV7-2 with TRBJ2-3; D may be TRBD2 (5 bases). The V end lost 0 bases, the J end lost 6 bases, and 13 bases lay between the germline ends. This CDR3 has 15 residues. Germline V gene lookup returns CDR1 SGHTA and CDR2 FQGNSA. CDR3 loop: CASSLALLARDTQYF. In DNA form, the CDR3 reads TGTGCCAGCAGCTTAGCTCTCCTAGCAAGGGATACGCAGTATTTT.

The chain carries TRBV28 and TRBJ2-2; D is unresolved. V dropped 4 bases and J dropped 0 bases, with 15 bases sitting between them. This CDR3 has 17 residues. Germline assignment: CDR1 MDHEN and CDR2 SYDVKM. The DNA of the CDR3 is TGTGCCAGCAGTTCCCCGGTCCTCTCAACGAACACCGGGGAGCTGTTTTTT. The encoded protein is CASSSPVLSTNTGELFF. The full variable domain, in which reference TRBV28 and TRBJ2-2 provide the parts outside the CDR3, is DVKVTQSSRYLVKRTGEKVFLECVQDMDHENMFWYRQDPGLGLRLIYFSYDVKMKEKGDIPEGYSVSREKKERFSLILESASTNQTSMYLCASSSPVLSTNTGELFFGEGSRLTVL.

This clone was recorded once. V and J are TRBV7-2 and TRBJ1-2; D is unclear. Germline CDR1 is SGHTA and CDR2 is FQGNSA. Trimming removed 6 bases at V and 4 bases at J, with 12 bases between. The CDR3 sequence is 13 residues long. The CDR3 region is CASRERNGYGYTF. The CDR3 nucleotides are TGTGCCAGCAGAGAAAGGAATGGCTATGGCTACACCTTC.

The chain has TRBV4-1 and TRBJ2-5, with 7 bases fitting TRBD2. CDR1 MGHRA and CDR2 YSYEKL come from the germline V gene. The CDR3 has 15 amino acids. The V gene end was trimmed by 1 base and the J gene end by 5 bases; junction bases not matched to a gene: 7. CDR3 loop: CASSQGGGRAETQYF. In DNA, the CDR3 is TGCGCCAGCAGCCAAGGGGGGGGTAGGGCGGAGACCCAGTACTTC.